Included here is one T cell receptor beta chain sequence, with context. This entry belongs to a study of blood T cell repertoires in COVID-19. Sequencing used immunoSEQ multiplex PCR; TCRdb keeps in-frame clones, though not all of them. The data show about 300,000 clones, around 90% seen once. V dropped 1 base and J dropped 3 bases, with 13 bases sitting between them. The CDR3 has 16 residues. Germline V gene sequence: CDR1 SNHLY, CDR2 FYNNEI. Sequencing used peripheral blood. This TCR was recovered from a man aged 18 to 30 with active or convalescent COVID-19. The V call is TRBV2, the J call TRBJ2-4; no firm D call. CDR3 in DNA: TGTGCCAGCAGTGAAGGCGTGGAGTACGGCAAAAACATTCAGTACTTC. Amino acid sequence: CASSEGVEYGKNIQYF.